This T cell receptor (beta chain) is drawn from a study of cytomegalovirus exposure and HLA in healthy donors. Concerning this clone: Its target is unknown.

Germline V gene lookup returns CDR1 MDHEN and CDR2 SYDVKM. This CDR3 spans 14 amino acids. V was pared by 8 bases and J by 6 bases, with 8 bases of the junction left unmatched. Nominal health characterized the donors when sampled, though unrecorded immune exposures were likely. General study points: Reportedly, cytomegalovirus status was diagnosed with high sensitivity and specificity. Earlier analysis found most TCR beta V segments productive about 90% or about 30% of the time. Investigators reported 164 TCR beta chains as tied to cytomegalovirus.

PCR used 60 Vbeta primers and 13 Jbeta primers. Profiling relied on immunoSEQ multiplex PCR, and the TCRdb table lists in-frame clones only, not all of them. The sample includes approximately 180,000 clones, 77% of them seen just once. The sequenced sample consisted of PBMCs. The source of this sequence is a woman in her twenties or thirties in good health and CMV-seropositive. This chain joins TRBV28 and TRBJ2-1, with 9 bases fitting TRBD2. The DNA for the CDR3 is TGTGCCAGCCAATTGGCGGGAGGGGTCAATGAGCAGTTCTTC. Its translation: CASQLAGGVNEQFF.